This TCR beta chain was recorded in a study of blood T cell repertoires in COVID-19 (dated by TCRdb to about 2020). For context, the study as a whole: The collaborator samples originated in the United States, Italy and Spain and spanned the acute and convalescent phases of COVID-19. The material from the prospective study consisted of cDNA or gDNA derived from T cells, B-cell-depleted T cells, or PBMCs. Subjects who had been exposed to COVID-19, were actively infected with it, or had recovered from it provided the deeply sampled blood TCRbeta repertoires that made up the dataset. The repertoires were made available in a free public database intended to serve as a resource for research on the immune response to SARS-CoV-2. The samples were drawn from two sources: the first 160 participants of the ongoing ImmuneRACE study, and 1,254 subjects contributed by 6 global collaborators. Sample metadata almost always included a de-identified subject ID, COVID-19 status, age in years and sex. HLA class I and class II types, where available, came from metadata supplied by the sample provider rather than from assay-based typing. The full study reports these points: The amount of clinical and demographic metadata varied by source and participant and was provided uncurated.

To note about this clone: Its antigen is currently not known. No base qualities exist here, and no much larger clone lies one base off it.

TCRbeta CDR3 regions were amplified from genomic DNA using the immunoSEQ Assay, a bias-controlled multiplex PCR. The source study handled its data this way. The number of nucleated cells in each sample was estimated by amplification of reference gene primers within the assay. Sequence reads were collapsed and filtered to measure the absolute abundance of every unique TCRbeta CDR3 rearrangement. For each sample, productive Simpson clonality was calculated as the square root of Simpson's diversity index over productive rearrangements. TCRdb obtained this table from immuneACCESS and retained in-frame rearrangements with V and J assigned. These tables miss some clones; where compared with another copy, unresolved V genes account for less than half of the shortfall, and the remainder is unexplained. V, J and clone size were drawn from that table, and D and trimming were deduced from the DNA. Here the sample has 180,000 or so clones; 84% occur a single time. The ten largest make up around 7% of the sample.

In the prospective study, participants were about 18 to 95 years old, resided in about two dozen geographic areas of the United States, and were enrolled through a virtual design. In the prospective study, cohorts were assigned on the basis of participant-reported clinical history obtained from a screening survey and a study questionnaire. Recovered participants in ImmuneRACE Cohort 3 were defined by two consecutive negative NP/OP PCR tests, clearance by a healthcare professional, or resolution of symptoms. Each participant in the prospective study had whole blood, serum and a nasopharyngeal or oropharyngeal swab collected by mobile phlebotomists. Over an approximately two-month period, participants in the prospective study had the option of providing additional blood draws and questionnaires. Before DNA extraction, prospective study blood samples were shipped either frozen or at room temperature.

Taken from cysteine to phenylalanine, the CDR3 has 12 residues. The entry retains the CDR3 DNA only, 36 bases that are in frame from base 1. V loses 1 base of germline sequence and J loses 7 bases, and the interval between the two ends is 4 bases. The CDR1 and CDR2 encoded by the germline V gene are KGHDR and SFDVKD. Sequencing input: PBMCs or T cells enriched from blood (not recorded which). The V and J genes are TRBV24-1 and TRBJ2-1, with no confident D gene call. This TCR derives from a man aged 40-49 years who had recovered from COVID-19. The DNA sequence is given as TGTGCCACCAGTGATTTTTCGAATGAGCAGTTCTTC. Its product reads: CATSDFSNEQFF.